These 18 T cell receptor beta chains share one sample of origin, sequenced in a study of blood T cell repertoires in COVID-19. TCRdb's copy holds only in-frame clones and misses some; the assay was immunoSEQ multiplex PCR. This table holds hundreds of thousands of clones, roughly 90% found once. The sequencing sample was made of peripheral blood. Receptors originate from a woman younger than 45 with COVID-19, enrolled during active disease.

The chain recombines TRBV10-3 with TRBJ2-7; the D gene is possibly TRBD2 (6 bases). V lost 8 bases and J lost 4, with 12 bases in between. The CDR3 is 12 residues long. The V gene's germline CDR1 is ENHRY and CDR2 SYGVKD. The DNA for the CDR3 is TGTGCCATCGCGCGGGGACCTTACGAGCAGTACTTC. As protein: CAIARGPYEQYF.

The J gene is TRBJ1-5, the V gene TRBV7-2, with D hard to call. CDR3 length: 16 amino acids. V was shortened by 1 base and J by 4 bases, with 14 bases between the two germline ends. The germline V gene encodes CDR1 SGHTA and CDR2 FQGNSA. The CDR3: CASSLGSLVRNQPQHF. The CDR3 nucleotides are TGTGCCAGCAGCTTAGGTTCTTTGGTCAGGAATCAGCCCCAGCATTTT.

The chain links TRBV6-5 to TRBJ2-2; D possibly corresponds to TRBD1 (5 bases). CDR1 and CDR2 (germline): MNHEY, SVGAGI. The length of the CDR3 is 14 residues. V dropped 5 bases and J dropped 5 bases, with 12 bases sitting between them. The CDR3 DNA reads TGTGCCAGCAGTCCCCGACAGAGAACCGGGGAGCTGTTTTTT. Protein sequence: CASSPRQRTGELFF.

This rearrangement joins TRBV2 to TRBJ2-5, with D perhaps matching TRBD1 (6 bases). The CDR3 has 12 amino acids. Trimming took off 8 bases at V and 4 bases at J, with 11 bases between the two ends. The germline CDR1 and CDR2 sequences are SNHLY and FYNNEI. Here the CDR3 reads CASGGRPETQYF. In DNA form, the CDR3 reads TGTGCCAGCGGGGGCAGGCCAGAGACCCAGTACTTC.

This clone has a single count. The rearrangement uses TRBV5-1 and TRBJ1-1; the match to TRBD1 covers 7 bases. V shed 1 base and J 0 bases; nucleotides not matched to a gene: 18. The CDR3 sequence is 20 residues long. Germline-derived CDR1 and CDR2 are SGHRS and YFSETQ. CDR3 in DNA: TGCGCCAGCAGCTTGACCCCACGACGGGGACAGCACAATATGAACACTGAAGCTTTCTTT. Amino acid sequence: CASSLTPRRGQHNMNTEAFF.

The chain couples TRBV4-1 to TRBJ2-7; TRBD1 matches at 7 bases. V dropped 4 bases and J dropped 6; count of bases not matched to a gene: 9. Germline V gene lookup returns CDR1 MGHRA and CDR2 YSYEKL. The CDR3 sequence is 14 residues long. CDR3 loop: CASSPRQGVSEQYF. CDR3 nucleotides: TGCGCCAGCAGCCCTAGACAGGGAGTCTCCGAGCAGTACTTC.

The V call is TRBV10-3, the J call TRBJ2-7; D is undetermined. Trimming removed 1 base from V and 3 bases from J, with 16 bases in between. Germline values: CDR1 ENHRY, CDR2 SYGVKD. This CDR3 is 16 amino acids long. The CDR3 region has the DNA TGTGCCATCAGTGAGTTTTCCCCAGAATCCTTCTACGAGCAGTACTTC. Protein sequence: CAISEFSPESFYEQYF.

The CDR3 reads CSVGGVAGEPGSTDTQYF. The DNA for the CDR3 is TGCAGCGTAGGGGGTGTAGCGGGAGAGCCGGGAAGCACAGATACGCAGTATTTT. J is TRBJ2-3 and V is TRBV29-1; 9 nucleotides match TRBD2. Per the germline V gene, CDR1 is SQVTM and CDR2 is ANQGSEA. The CDR3 is 18 amino acids. V dropped 6 bases and J dropped 0; count of bases not matched to a gene: 16.

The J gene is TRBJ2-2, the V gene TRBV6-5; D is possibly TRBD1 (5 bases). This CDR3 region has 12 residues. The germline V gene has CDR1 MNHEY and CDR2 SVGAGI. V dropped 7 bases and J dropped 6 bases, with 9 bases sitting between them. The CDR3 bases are TGTGCCAGCAACTGGGGCGCCGGGGAGCTGTTTTTT. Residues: CASNWGAGELFF.

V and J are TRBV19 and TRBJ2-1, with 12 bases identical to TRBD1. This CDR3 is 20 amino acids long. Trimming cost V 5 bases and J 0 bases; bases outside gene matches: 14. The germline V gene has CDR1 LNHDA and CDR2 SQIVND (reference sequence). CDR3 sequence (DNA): TGTGCCAGTAGTCCCGGGACAGGGGGCCATCTAATTAGCTCCTACAATGAGCAGTTCTTC. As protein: CASSPGTGGHLISSYNEQFF.

The CDR3 DNA reads TGCGCCAGCATCCGGGAGAACACCGGGGAGCTGTTTTTT. Translated, it gives CASIRENTGELFF. This chain uses TRBV5-1 with TRBJ2-2, with D tentatively TRBD2 (5 bases). CDR1 is SGHRS and CDR2 is YFSETQ in the germline V gene. V lost 6 bases and J lost 1, with 7 bases in between. The CDR3 is 13 residues long.

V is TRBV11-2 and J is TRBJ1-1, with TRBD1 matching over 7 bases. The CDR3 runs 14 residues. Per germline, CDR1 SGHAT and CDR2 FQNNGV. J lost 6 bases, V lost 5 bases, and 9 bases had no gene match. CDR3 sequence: CASSAGRQGAEAFF. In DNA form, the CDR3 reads TGTGCCAGCAGCGCAGGCCGGCAGGGGGCTGAAGCTTTCTTT.

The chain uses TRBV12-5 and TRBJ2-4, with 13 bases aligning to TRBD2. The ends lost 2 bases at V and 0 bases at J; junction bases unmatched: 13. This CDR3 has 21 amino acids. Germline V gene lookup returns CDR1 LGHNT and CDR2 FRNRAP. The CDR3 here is CASGLPRTSGGTPLAKNIQYF. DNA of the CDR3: TGTGCTAGTGGTTTGCCCCGGACTAGCGGGGGAACCCCCTTAGCCAAAAACATTCAGTACTTC.

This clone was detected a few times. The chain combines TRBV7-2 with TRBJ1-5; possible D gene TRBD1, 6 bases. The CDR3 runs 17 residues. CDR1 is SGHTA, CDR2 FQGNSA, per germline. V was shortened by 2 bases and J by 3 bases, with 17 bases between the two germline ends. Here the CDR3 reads CASSLTSTGNLNQPQHF. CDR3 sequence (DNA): TGTGCCAGCAGCTTAACATCGACAGGCAACCTCAATCAGCCCCAGCATTTT. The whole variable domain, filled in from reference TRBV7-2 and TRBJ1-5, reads GAGVSQSPSNKVTEKGKDVELRCDPISGHTALYWYRQSLGQGLEFLIYFQGNSAPDKSGLPSDRFSAERTGGSVSTLTIQRTQQEDSAVYLCASSLTSTGNLNQPQHFGDGTRLSIL.

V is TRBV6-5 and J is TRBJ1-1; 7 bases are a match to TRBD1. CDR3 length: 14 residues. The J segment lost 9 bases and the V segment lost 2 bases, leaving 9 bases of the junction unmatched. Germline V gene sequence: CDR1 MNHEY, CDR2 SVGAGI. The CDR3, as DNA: TGTGCCAGCAGTTACGGGGGAACAGGGGCCAAAGCTTTCTTT. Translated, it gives CASSYGGTGAKAFF.

This chain's CDR3 is CASSPLDRGGGELFF. The CDR3 nucleotides read TGTGCCAGCAGTCCCCTCGACAGGGGGGGCGGGGAGCTGTTTTTT. The chain recombines TRBV6-6 with TRBJ2-2; 9 bases are a match to TRBD1. The CDR3 runs 15 residues. Germline CDR1 reads MNHNY; CDR2 reads SVGAGI (reference sequence). J lost 7 bases, V lost 5 bases, and 8 bases had no gene match.

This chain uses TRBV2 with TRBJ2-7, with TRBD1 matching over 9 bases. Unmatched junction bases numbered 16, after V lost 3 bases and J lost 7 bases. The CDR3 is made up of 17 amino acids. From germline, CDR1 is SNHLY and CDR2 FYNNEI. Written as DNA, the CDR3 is TGTGCCAGCAGTGACGCGCTCGGGGACAGGGCCGGGGGGGAGCAGTACGTC. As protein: CASSDALGDRAGGEQYV.

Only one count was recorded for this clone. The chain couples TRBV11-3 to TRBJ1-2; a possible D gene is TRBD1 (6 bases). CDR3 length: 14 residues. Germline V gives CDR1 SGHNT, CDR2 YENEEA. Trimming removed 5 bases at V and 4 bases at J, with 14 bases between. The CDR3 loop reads CASSLGGGAYGYTF. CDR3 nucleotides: TGTGCCAGCAGCCTTGGGGGGGGCGCCTATGGCTACACCTTC.